The rows below give T cell receptor beta chains drawn from one sample of a study of cytotoxic CD8 clonotypes in ibrutinib-treated CLL. The protocol was immunoSEQ multiplex PCR, while the TCRdb copy is restricted to in-frame clones and leaves out a portion. In the table there are about 300,000 clones, around 77% of which are singletons. This specimen was PBMCs, taken at disease progression, from a patient treated with ibrutinib. The receptors come from a human donor with chronic lymphocytic leukemia. Each CDR3 is given with its conserved first and last residue. A D gene is named only where the DNA matches it firmly. Some rows have no size entry. The others give once, few or many, or a class for an expanded clone.

V	size	D	J	CDR3	DNA
TRBV27	few	NA	TRBJ1-1	CASRTNTEAFF	TGTGCCAGCAGGACAAACACTGAAGCTTTCTTT
TRBV7-8	NA	TRBD1	TRBJ1-2	CASSLEPGQGARGYTF	TGTGCCAGCAGCTTAGAACCGGGACAGGGCGCGAGGGGCTACACCTTC
TRBV7-9	few	TRBD1	TRBJ1-2	CASSWGQGTHRGYTF	TGTGCCAGCAGCTGGGGACAGGGCACACATCGTGGCTACACCTTC
TRBV18	few	NA	TRBJ2-2	CASSPRVGGKNTGELFF	TGTGCCAGCTCACCAAGAGTAGGAGGGAAGAACACCGGGGAGCTGTTTTTT
TRBV29-1	NA	TRBD1	TRBJ2-7	CSVGTGGEQYF	TGCAGCGTAGGGACAGGTGGCGAGCAGTACTTC
TRBV18	NA	TRBD1	TRBJ2-2	CASSYQGASNTGELFF	TGTGCCAGCTCATATCAGGGGGCTTCGAACACCGGGGAGCTGTTTTTT
TRBV4-1	NA	TRBD2	TRBJ2-1	CASSEKSGRANEQFF	TGCGCCAGCAGCGAGAAGAGCGGGAGGGCCAATGAGCAGTTCTTC
TRBV14	NA	TRBD1	TRBJ2-7	CASSQGQGALPQYF	TGTGCCAGCAGCCAAGGTCAGGGGGCTTTACCGCAGTACTTC
TRBV9	NA	NA	TRBJ2-5	CASSVAGAGQETQYF	TGTGCCAGCAGCGTCGCAGGGGCAGGTCAAGAGACCCAGTACTTC
TRBV18	NA	NA	TRBJ2-7	CASSPLTPRWNEQYF	TGTGCCAGCTCACCATTGACACCCAGGTGGAACGAGCAGTACTTC
TRBV5-1	NA	NA	TRBJ2-7	CASSLALGEGYEQYF	TGCGCCAGCAGCTTGGCCTTAGGGGAAGGGTACGAGCAGTACTTC
TRBV6-5	few	NA	TRBJ2-5	CASGQGQTQYF	TGTGCCAGCGGCCAGGGCCAGACCCAGTACTTC
TRBV7-2	NA	NA	TRBJ2-7	CASSSDYEQYF	TGTGCCAGCAGCTCAGACTACGAGCAGTACTTC
TRBV11-2	NA	NA	TRBJ2-1	CASSFSSGLGNEQFF	TGTGCCAGCAGCTTCAGCAGCGGTCTTGGAAATGAGCAGTTCTTC
TRBV28	NA	TRBD1	TRBJ2-5	CASRRGTGGWETQYF	TGTGCCAGCAGGCGAGGGACAGGGGGCTGGGAGACCCAGTACTTC
TRBV29-1	NA	NA	TRBJ1-1	CSVISGRATEAFF	TGCAGCGTTATCAGCGGACGGGCCACTGAAGCTTTCTTT
TRBV18	few	NA	TRBJ2-2	CASSPILGTFTGELFF	TGTGCCAGCTCCCCAATTTTGGGGACATTCACCGGGGAGCTGTTTTTT
TRBV27	NA	NA	TRBJ2-5	CASSFNRRETQYF	TGTGCCAGCAGTTTTAACAGGAGAGAGACCCAGTACTTC
TRBV27	NA	NA	TRBJ2-7	CASSLTQTYEQYF	TGTGCCAGCAGTCTTACTCAGACCTACGAGCAGTACTTC
TRBV25-1	NA	TRBD2	TRBJ2-3	CASRLAGNTDTQYF	TGTGCCAGCAGGCTAGCGGGGAACACAGATACGCAGTATTTT
TRBV28	once	TRBD2	TRBJ2-3	CASRPTGTSGRGKDTQYF	TGTGCCAGCAGACCCACCGGGACTAGCGGGAGGGGGAAAGATACGCAGTATTTT
TRBV25-1	NA	TRBD1	TRBJ1-1	CASSTGGKGPLRAFF	TGTGCCAGCAGTACAGGGGGTAAGGGGCCCCTGAGAGCTTTCTTT
TRBV7-2	many	NA	TRBJ1-5	CASSPGTRGNQPQHF	TGTGCCAGCAGCCCCGGGACGAGGGGGAATCAGCCCCAGCATTTT
TRBV4-1	few	TRBD1	TRBJ1-4	CASSQYLRDREKLFF	TGCGCCAGCAGCCAATACCTCCGGGACAGGGAAAAACTGTTTTTT
TRBV6-5	few	NA	TRBJ2-4	CASSEGAKNIQYF	TGTGCCAGCAGTGAGGGGGCCAAAAACATTCAGTACTTC
TRBV28	NA	TRBD2	TRBJ2-1	CASNYAGGKDEQFF	TGTGCCAGCAATTACGCGGGAGGGAAGGATGAGCAGTTCTTC
TRBV15	NA	NA	TRBJ1-1	CATSRDLMNTEAFF	TGTGCCACCAGCAGAGATCTTATGAACACTGAAGCTTTCTTT
TRBV7-3	NA	NA	TRBJ2-1	CASSIRGPHSREQFF	TGTGCCAGCAGTATAAGGGGCCCCCACAGCCGTGAGCAGTTCTTC
TRBV11-1	NA	TRBD1	TRBJ1-3	CASSYYRQGGLSGNTIYF	TGTGCCAGCAGCTATTACCGACAGGGAGGCCTCTCTGGAAACACCATATATTTT
TRBV6-6	NA	TRBD1	TRBJ1-5	CASSSGQGRDQPQHF	TGTGCCAGCAGTTCGGGACAGGGCCGGGATCAGCCCCAGCATTTT
TRBV15	NA	NA	TRBJ1-4	CATSRGTEKLFF	TGTGCCACCAGCAGAGGAACTGAAAAACTGTTTTTT
TRBV15	NA	NA	TRBJ2-2	CATSRDYGVNTGELFF	TGTGCCACCAGCAGAGATTACGGGGTGAACACCGGGGAGCTGTTTTTT
TRBV12-5	NA	NA	TRBJ1-2	CASGPGLAYGYTF	TGTGCTAGTGGTCCCGGATTGGCCTATGGCTACACCTTC
TRBV6-5	NA	TRBD1	TRBJ1-2	CANSRGTGVNYGYTF	TGTGCCAACAGTCGGGGGACAGGGGTGAACTATGGCTACACCTTC
TRBV11-2	NA	NA	TRBJ2-7	CASSLLFPGEQYF	TGTGCCAGCAGCTTATTATTCCCGGGCGAGCAGTACTTC
TRBV7-9	few	NA	TRBJ1-4	CASSGNEKLFF	TGTGCCAGCAGCGGTAATGAAAAACTGTTTTTT
TRBV14	NA	NA	TRBJ2-7	CASSQDRGVYPMGEQYF	TGTGCCAGCAGCCAAGATCGAGGGGTTTATCCCATGGGGGAGCAGTACTTC
TRBV12-5	few	NA	TRBJ2-2	CASGSTGELFF	TGTGCTAGTGGTTCTACCGGGGAGCTGTTTTTT
TRBV7-2	NA	NA	TRBJ2-3	CASSFGVQDPDTQYF	TGTGCCAGCAGCTTCGGTGTGCAGGACCCAGATACGCAGTATTTT
TRBV29-1	few	NA	TRBJ2-1	CSVGGDYNEQFF	TGCAGCGTTGGCGGGGATTACAATGAGCAGTTCTTC
TRBV5-1	NA	NA	TRBJ2-3	CASSMGRSTDTQYF	TGCGCCAGCAGTATGGGCAGAAGCACAGATACGCAGTATTTT
TRBV29-1	once	NA	TRBJ2-1	CSVDPDNEQFF	TGCAGCGTCGACCCCGACAATGAGCAGTTCTTC
TRBV10-3	NA	TRBD1	TRBJ2-7	CAISVQGFDYEQYF	TGTGCCATCAGTGTACAGGGGTTCGACTACGAGCAGTACTTC
TRBV6-5	NA	TRBD1	TRBJ2-3	CASRSDRATDTQYF	TGTGCCAGCAGGAGCGACAGGGCAACAGATACGCAGTATTTT
TRBV11-2	once	TRBD1	TRBJ2-7	CASSLGTVSYEQYF	TGTGCCAGCAGCCTAGGGACAGTGTCCTACGAGCAGTACTTC
TRBV7-6	NA	NA	TRBJ2-7	CASSQGRKYEQYF	TGTGCCAGCAGCCAAGGACGGAAATACGAGCAGTACTTC
TRBV5-1	NA	TRBD1	TRBJ1-4	CASSLGTGDEKLFF	TGCGCCAGCAGCCTAGGGACAGGGGATGAAAAACTGTTTTTT
TRBV7-8	NA	NA	TRBJ1-2	CASSQSRGYGYTF	TGTGCCAGCAGCCAGAGCAGAGGGTATGGCTACACCTTC
TRBV7-9	NA	NA	TRBJ1-2	CASSFPGDYGYTF	TGTGCCAGCAGCTTTCCCGGGGACTATGGCTACACCTTC
TRBV7-2	NA	NA	TRBJ2-2	CASSLRGTPNTGELFF	TGTGCCAGCAGCCTGAGGGGGACACCGAACACCGGGGAGCTGTTTTTT
TRBV11-3	NA	NA	TRBJ2-2	CASSLEQGSTGELFF	TGTGCCAGCAGCTTAGAGCAGGGTAGCACCGGGGAGCTGTTTTTT
TRBV10-2	few	NA	TRBJ1-6	CASKETYNNSPLHF	TGCGCCAGCAAGGAGACGTACAACAATTCACCCCTCCACTTT
TRBV27	NA	NA	TRBJ2-7	CASSLTSSAYYEQYF	TGTGCCAGCAGTTTAACGTCTAGCGCGTACTACGAGCAGTACTTC
TRBV10-3	NA	TRBD2	TRBJ2-6	CAISGGLPSSGANVLTF	TGTGCCATCAGTGGGGGACTACCCAGCTCTGGGGCCAACGTCCTGACTTTC
TRBV4-1	NA	TRBD2	TRBJ2-5	CASSGNQGLAGETQYF	TGCGCCAGCAGCGGCAACCAGGGACTAGCGGGAGAGACCCAGTACTTC